This T cell receptor beta chain was recorded in a study of T cell responses to AZD1222 COVID-19 vaccine. Study context: Second-dose recipients at about 4 or about 12 weeks were treated as one pooled group. Overall study findings and caveats: Unmutated variant regions are reportedly the target of nearly half of TCRs that are spike-specific. Most donors were white British and more were female, and clonal diversity was possibly underestimated. Distributed over spike, vaccine-associated CD4 TCRs predominated at 160-218 and 743-854.

This CDR3 spans 13 amino acids. Germline CDR1 reads MNHEY; CDR2 reads SMNVEV (reference sequence). Trimming removed 2 bases at V and 7 bases at J, with 11 bases between. A note on this clone: As yet, its antigen is unknown.

This table comes from immunoSEQ multiplex PCR, and its TCRdb copy is limited to in-frame clones, with some not included. Of 68,000 or so clones in the sample, 65% to 80% are singletons; the top ten hold about 12%. The source of this sequence is an adult in good health. The genes are TRBV27 and TRBJ1-2; D unresolved. Specimen: peripheral blood, collected on day 0 of AZD1222 vaccination. In DNA form, the CDR3 reads TGTGCCAGCAGTTTAACGTCCCGACTTGGCTACACCTTC. It yields the protein CASSLTSRLGYTF.